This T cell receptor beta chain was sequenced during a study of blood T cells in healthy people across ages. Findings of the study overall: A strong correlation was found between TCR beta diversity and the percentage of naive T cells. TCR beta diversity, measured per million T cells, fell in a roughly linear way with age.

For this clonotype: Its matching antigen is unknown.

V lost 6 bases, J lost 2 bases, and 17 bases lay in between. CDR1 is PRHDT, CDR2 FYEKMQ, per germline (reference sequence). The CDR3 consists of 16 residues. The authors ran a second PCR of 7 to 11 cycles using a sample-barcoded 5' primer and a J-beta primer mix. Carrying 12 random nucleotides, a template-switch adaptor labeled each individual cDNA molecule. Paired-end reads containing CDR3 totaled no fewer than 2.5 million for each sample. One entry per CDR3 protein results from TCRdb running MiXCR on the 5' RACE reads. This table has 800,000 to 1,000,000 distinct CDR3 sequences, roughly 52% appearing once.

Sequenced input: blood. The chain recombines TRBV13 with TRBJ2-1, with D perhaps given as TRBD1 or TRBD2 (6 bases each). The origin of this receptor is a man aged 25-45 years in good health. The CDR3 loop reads CASSLPEGGAYNEQFF. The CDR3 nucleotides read TGTGCCAGCAGTCTCCCCGAGGGGGGTGCCTACAATGAGCAGTTCTTC.